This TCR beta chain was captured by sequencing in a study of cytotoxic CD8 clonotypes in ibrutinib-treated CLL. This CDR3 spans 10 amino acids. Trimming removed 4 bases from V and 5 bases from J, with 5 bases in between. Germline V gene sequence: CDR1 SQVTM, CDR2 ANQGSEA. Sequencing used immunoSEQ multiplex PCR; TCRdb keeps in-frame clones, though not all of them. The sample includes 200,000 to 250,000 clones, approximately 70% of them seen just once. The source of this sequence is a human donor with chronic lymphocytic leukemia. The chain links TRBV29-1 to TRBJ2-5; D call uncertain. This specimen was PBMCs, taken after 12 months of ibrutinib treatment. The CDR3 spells CSVGLETQYF. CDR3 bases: TGCAGCGTTGGTTTGGAGACCCAGTACTTC.